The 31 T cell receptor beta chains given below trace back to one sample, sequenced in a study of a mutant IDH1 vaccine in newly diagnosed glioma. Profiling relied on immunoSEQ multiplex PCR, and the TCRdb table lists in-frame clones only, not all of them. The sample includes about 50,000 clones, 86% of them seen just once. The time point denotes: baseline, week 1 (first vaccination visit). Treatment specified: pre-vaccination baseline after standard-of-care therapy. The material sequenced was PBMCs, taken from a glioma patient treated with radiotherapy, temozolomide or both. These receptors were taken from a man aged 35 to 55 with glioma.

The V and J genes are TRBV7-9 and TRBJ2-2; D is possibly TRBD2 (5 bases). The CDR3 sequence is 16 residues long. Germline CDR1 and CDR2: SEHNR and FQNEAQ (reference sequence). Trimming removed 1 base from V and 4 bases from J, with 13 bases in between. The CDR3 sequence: CASSLESSPGTGELFF. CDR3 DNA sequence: TGTGCCAGCAGCTTAGAGTCTAGCCCAGGCACCGGGGAGCTGTTTTTT.

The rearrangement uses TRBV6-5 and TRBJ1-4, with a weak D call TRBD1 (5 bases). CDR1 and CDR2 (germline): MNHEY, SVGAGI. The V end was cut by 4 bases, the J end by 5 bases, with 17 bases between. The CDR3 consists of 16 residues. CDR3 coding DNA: TGTGCCAGCAGTTTTTCGACCCTTCGACAGAATGAAAAACTGTTTTTT. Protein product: CASSFSTLRQNEKLFF.

DNA for the CDR3: TGTGCCAGCAGGAGGGACAGGCGAACAGCCTACGAGCAGTACTTC. This encodes CASRRDRRTAYEQYF. The genes are TRBV2 and TRBJ2-7; 8 bases are a match to TRBD1. There are 15 residues in the CDR3. V was pared by 6 bases and J by 2 bases, with 9 bases of the junction left unmatched. Germline V gene data show CDR1 as SNHLY and CDR2 as FYNNEI.

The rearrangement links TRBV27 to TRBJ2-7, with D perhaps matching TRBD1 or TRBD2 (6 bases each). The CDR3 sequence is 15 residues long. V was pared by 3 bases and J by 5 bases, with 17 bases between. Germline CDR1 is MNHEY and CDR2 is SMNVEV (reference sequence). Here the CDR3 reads CASSFGGGSFNEQYF. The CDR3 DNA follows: TGTGCCAGCAGTTTCGGAGGGGGGTCTTTCAACGAGCAGTACTTC.

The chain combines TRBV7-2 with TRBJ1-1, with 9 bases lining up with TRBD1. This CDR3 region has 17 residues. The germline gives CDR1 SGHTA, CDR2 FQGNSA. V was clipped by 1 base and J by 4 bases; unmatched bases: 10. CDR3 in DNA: TGTGCCAGCAGCTTAGATCTGACAGGGGGAAGAGTCACTGAAGCTTTCTTT. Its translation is CASSLDLTGGRVTEAFF.

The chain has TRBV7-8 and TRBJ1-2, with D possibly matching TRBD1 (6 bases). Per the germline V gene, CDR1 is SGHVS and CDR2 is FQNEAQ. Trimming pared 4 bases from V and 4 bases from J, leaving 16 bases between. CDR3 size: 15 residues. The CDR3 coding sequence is TGTGCCAGCAGCTCCGGGGGGCGGACTTTCTATGGCTACACCTTC. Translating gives CASSSGGRTFYGYTF.

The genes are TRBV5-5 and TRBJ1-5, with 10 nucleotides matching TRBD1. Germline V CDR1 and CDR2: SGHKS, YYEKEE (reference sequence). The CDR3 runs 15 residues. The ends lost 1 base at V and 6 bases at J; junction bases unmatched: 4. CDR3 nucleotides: TGTGCCAGCAGCTTGTTGACAGGGGGCCTTCAGCCCCAGCATTTT. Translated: CASSLLTGGLQPQHF.

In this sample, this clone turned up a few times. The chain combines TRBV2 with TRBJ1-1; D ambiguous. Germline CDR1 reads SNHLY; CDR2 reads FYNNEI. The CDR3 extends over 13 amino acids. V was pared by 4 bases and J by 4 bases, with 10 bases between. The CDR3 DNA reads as TGTGCCAGCAGTGTCGACGGACTCACTGAAGCTTTCTTT. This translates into CASSVDGLTEAFF.

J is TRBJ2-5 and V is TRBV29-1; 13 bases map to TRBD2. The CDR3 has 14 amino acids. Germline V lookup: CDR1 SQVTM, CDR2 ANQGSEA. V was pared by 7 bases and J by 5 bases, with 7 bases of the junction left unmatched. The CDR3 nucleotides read TGCAGCGGCTCGGGGACTAGCGGGACCGAGACCCAGTACTTC. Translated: CSGSGTSGTETQYF.

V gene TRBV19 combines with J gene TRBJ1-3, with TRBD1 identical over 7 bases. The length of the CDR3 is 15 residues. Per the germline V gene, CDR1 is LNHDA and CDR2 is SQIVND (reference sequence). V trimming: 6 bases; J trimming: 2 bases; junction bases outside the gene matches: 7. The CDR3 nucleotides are TGTGCCAGTAGCCCCGGAGGGACAGCTGGAAACACCATATATTTT. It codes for CASSPGGTAGNTIYF.

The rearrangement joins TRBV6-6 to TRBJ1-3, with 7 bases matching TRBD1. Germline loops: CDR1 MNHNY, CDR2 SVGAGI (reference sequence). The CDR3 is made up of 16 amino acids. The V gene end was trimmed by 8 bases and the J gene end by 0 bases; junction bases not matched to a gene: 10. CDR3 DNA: TGTGCCAGCTGCATTCAAAGGACAGGCTCTGGAAACACCATATATTTT. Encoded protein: CASCIQRTGSGNTIYF.

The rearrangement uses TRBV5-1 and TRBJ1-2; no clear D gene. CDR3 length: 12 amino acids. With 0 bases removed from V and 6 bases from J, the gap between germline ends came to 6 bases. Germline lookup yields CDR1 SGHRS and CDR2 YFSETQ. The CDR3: CASSLDRNGYTF. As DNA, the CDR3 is TGCGCCAGCAGCTTGGACAGAAATGGCTACACCTTC.

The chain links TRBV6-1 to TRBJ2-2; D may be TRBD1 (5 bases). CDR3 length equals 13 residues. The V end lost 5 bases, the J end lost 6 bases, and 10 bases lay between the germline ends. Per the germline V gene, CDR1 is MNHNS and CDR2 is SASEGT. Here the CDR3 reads CASSTRRAGELFF. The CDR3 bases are TGTGCCAGCAGTACCCGCAGGGCCGGGGAGCTGTTTTTT.

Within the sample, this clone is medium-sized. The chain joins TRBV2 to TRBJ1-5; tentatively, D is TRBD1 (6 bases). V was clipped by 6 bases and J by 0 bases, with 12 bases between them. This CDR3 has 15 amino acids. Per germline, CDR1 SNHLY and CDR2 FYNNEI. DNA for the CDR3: TGTGCCAGCAGGGACAGAGCTGTTAGCAATCAGCCCCAGCATTTT. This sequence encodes CASRDRAVSNQPQHF.

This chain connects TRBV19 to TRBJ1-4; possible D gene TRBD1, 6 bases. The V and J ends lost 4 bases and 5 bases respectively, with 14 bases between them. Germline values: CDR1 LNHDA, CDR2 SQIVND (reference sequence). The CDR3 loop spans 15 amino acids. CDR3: CASSRRTADNEKLFF. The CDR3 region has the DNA TGTGCCAGTAGTAGAAGGACAGCCGACAATGAAAAACTGTTTTTT.

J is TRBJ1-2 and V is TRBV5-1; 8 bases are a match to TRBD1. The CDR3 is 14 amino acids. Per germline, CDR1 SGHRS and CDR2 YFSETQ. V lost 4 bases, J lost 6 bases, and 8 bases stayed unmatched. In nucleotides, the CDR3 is TGCGCCAGCAGCCCGGGACAGGCCGAGGATGGCTACACCTTC. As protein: CASSPGQAEDGYTF.

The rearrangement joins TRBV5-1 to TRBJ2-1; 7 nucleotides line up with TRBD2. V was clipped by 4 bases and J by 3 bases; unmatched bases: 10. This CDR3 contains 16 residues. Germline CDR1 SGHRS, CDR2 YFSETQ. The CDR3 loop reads CASSMAPSGGYNEQFF. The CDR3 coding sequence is TGCGCCAGCAGCATGGCCCCTAGCGGAGGCTACAATGAGCAGTTCTTC.

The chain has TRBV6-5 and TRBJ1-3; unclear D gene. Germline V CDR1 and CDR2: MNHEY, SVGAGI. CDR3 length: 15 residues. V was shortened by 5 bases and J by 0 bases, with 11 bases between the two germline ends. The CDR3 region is CASSLGSFSGNTIYF. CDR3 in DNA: TGTGCCAGCAGTCTCGGGTCCTTCTCTGGAAACACCATATATTTT.

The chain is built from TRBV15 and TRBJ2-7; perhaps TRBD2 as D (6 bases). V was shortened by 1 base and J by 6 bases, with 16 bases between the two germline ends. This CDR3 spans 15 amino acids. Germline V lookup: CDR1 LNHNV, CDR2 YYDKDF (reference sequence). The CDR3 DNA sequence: TGTGCCACCAGCAGAGTCGTCGGGAGCTTTATCGAGCAGTACTTC. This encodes CATSRVVGSFIEQYF.

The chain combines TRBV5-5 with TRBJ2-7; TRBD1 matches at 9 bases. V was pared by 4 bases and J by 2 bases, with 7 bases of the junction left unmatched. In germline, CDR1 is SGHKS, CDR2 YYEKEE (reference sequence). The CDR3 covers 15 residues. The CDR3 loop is CASSPRTGAPYEQYF. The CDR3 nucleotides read TGTGCCAGCAGCCCCAGGACAGGGGCCCCCTACGAGCAGTACTTC. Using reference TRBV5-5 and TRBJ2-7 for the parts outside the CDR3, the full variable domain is DAGVTQSPTHLIKTRGQQVTLRCSPISGHKSVSWYQQVLGQGPQFIFQYYEKEERGRGNFPDRFSARQFPNYSSELNVNALLLGDSALYLCASSPRTGAPYEQYFGPGTRLTVT.

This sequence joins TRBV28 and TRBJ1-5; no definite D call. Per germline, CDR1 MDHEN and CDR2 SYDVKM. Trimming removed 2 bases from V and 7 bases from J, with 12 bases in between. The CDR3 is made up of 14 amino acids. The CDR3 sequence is CASSLLSTAQPQHF. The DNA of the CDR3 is TGTGCCAGCAGTTTACTGTCAACGGCGCAGCCCCAGCATTTT.

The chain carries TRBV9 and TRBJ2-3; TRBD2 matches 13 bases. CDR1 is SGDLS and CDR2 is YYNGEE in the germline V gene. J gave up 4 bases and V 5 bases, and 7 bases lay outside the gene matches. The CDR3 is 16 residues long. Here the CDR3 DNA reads TGTGCCAGCAGTACTAGCGGGAGGGCCGGGGCAGATACGCAGTATTTT. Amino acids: CASSTSGRAGADTQYF.

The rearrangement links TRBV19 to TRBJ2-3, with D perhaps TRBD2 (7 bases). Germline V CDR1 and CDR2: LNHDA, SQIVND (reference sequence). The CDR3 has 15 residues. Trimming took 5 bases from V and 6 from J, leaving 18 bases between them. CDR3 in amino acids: CASSPRGRDGDTQYF. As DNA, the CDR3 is TGTGCCAGTAGTCCGCGGGGGCGGGATGGCGATACGCAGTATTTT.

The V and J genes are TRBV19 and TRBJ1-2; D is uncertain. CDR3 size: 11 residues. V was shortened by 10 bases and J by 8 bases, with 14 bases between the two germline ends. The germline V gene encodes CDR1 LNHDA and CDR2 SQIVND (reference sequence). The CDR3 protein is CAIPRGSGYTF. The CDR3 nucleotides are TGTGCCATCCCCCGGGGTTCGGGCTACACCTTC.

CDR3 loop: CASRGRTNEKLFF. CDR3 bases: TGTGCCAGTAGGGGACGGACTAATGAAAAACTGTTTTTT. The chain has TRBV19 and TRBJ1-4, with a weak D call TRBD1 (5 bases). CDR1 and CDR2 from the germline V gene are LNHDA and SQIVND (reference sequence). This CDR3 region has 13 residues. Trimming took off 6 bases at V and 2 bases at J, with 7 bases between the two ends.

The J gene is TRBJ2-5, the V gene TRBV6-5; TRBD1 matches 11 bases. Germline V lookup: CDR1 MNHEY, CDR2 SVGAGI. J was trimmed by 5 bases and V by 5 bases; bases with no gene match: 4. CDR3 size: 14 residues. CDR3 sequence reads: CASSRTGGWETQYF. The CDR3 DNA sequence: TGTGCCAGCAGTCGGACAGGGGGCTGGGAGACCCAGTACTTC.

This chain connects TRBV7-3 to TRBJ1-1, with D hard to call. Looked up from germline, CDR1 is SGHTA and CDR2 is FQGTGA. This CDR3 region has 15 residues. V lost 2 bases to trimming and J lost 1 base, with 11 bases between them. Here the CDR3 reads CASSLAAGTNTEAFF. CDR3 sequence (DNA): TGTGCCAGCAGCTTAGCCGCAGGTACGAACACTGAAGCTTTCTTT.

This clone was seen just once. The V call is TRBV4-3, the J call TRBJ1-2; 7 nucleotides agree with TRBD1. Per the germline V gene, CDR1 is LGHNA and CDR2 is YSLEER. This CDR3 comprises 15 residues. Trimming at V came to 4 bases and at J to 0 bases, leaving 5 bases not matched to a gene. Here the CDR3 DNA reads TGCGCCAGCAGCCCCACCAGGGGGACTAACTATGGCTACACCTTC. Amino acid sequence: CASSPTRGTNYGYTF.

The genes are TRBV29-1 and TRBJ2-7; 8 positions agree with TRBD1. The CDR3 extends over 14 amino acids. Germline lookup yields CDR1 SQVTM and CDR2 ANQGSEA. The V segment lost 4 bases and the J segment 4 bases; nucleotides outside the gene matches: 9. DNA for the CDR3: TGCAGCGTTGTAAGGGCAGGGGGCACATACGAGCAGTACTTC. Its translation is CSVVRAGGTYEQYF.

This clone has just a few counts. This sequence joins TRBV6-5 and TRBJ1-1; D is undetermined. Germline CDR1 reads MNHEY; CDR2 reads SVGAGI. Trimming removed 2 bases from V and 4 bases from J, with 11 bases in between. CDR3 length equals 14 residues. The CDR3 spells CASSYAGYRTEAFF. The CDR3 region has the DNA TGTGCCAGCAGTTACGCGGGATATCGCACTGAAGCTTTCTTT.

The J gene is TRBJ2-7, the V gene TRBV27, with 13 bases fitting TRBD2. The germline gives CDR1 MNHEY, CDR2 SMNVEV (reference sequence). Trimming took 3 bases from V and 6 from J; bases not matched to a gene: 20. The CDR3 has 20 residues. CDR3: CASSFLVGLAGAGGPGEQYF. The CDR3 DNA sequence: TGTGCCAGCAGTTTTTTGGTCGGACTAGCGGGAGCGGGTGGCCCAGGCGAGCAGTACTTC.